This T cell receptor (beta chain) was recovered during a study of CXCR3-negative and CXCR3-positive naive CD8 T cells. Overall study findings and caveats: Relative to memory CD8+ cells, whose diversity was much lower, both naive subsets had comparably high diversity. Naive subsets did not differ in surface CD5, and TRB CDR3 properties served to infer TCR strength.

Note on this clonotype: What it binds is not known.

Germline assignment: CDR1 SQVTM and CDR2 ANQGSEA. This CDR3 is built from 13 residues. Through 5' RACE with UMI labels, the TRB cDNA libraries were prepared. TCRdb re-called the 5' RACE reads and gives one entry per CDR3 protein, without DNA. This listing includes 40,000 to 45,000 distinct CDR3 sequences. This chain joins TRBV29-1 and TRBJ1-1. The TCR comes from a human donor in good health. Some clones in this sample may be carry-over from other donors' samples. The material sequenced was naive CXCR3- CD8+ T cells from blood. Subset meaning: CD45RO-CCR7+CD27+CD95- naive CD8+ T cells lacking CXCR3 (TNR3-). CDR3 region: CSVVIDGNTEAFF.